The present T cell receptor (beta chain) was sequenced within a study of blood T cell repertoires in COVID-19. CDR1 SEHNR and CDR2 FQNEAQ come from the germline V gene (reference sequence). V dropped 1 base and J dropped 8 bases, with 14 bases sitting between them. This CDR3 has 14 amino acids. Profiling relied on immunoSEQ multiplex PCR, and the TCRdb table lists in-frame clones only, not all of them. This table holds roughly 410,000 clones, around 92% found once. The chain uses TRBV7-9 and TRBJ1-2; D is perhaps TRBD1 (5 bases). Sequencing used peripheral blood. The sequence was collected from a man aged 35-49 years with acute or convalescent COVID-19. CDR3: CASSLGGRVNGYTF. CDR3 bases: TGTGCCAGCAGCTTAGGGGGCAGGGTGAACGGCTACACCTTC. Supplemented by reference TRBV7-9 and TRBJ1-2, the full variable domain reads DTGVSQNPRHKITKRGQNVTFRCDPISEHNRLYWYRQTLGQGPEFLTYFQNEAQLEKSRLLSDRFSAERPKGSFSTLEIQRTEQGDSAMYLCASSLGGRVNGYTFGSGTRLTVV.